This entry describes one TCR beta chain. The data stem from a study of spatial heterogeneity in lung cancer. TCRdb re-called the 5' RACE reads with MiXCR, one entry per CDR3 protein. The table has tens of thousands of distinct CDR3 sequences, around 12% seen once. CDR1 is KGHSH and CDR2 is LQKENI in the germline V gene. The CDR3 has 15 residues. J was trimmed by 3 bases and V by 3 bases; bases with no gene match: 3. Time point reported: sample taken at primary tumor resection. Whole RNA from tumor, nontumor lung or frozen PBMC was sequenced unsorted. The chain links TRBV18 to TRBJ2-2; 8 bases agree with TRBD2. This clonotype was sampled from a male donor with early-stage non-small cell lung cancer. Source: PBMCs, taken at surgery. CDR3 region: CASSPLGLDTGELFF. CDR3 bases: TGTGCCAGCTCACCTTTGGGACTAGACACCGGGGAGCTGTTTTTT. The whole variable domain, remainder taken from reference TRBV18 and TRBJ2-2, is NAGVMQNPRHLVRRRGQEARLRCSPMKGHSHVYWYRQLPEEGLKFMVYLQKENIIDESGMPKERFSAEFPKEGPSILRIQQVVRGDSAAYFCASSPLGLDTGELFFGEGSRLTVL.